This entry is about one T cell receptor (beta chain). Its antigen is not known. This entry is derived from a study of cytomegalovirus exposure and HLA in healthy donors. Study-level findings and limits: In a later analysis, TCR beta V- and J-gene trimming was associated with a missense DCLRE1C variant. Accurate prediction of HLA-A and HLA-B alleles (for most subjects) was reportedly achieved from TCR beta sequences.

Primers included in the PCR were 60 Vbeta and 13 Jbeta primers. Assay used: immunoSEQ multiplex PCR; TCRdb lists only in-frame clones, some missing. Of over 100,000 clones in the sample, around nine tenths were seen once. Specimen: PBMCs. The sequence was collected from a woman aged 30 to 39 in good health and CMV-seronegative.

The CDR3 DNA reads TGTGCCAGCTCACCATGGCGGGGGGCCGACAACGAGCAGTACTTC. Translating it yields CASSPWRGADNEQYF. This chain uses TRBV18 with TRBJ2-7, with 8 bases matching TRBD2. The CDR3 loop spans 15 amino acids. Unmatched junction bases numbered 8, after V lost 2 bases and J lost 5 bases. Germline V gene data show CDR1 as KGHSH and CDR2 as LQKENI. Looking up the rest from reference TRBV18 and TRBJ2-7 gives the full variable domain: NAGVMQNPRHLVRRRGQEARLRCSPMKGHSHVYWYRQLPEEGLKFMVYLQKENIIDESGMPKERFSAEFPKEGPSILRIQQVVRGDSAAYFCASSPWRGADNEQYFGPGTRLTVT.